These T cell receptor beta chains were read from a single sample in a study of cytomegalovirus exposure and HLA in healthy donors. Clones were sequenced by immunoSEQ multiplex PCR, and TCRdb holds only the in-frame ones, with some missing. Recorded for this sample: approximately 110,000 clones. The material sequenced was PBMCs. These receptors were obtained from a man between 18 and 29 years old in good health and CMV-seronegative. The CDR3 runs from the conserved cysteine through the conserved F or W. A D gene is named only where the DNA matches it firmly.

TRBV2,.,CASSAGQNTEAFF
TRBV19,.,CASSILSGSGGYTF
TRBV30,.,CAWSFRQARPPGYTF
TRBV18,.,CASSPPLDTEAFF
TRBV5-1,TRBD1,CASSYRGGIGYGYTF
TRBV28,.,CASSPLSLNQPQHF
TRBV5-6,.,CASSLGGDTEAFF
TRBV5-1,.,CASSYGQTYGYTF
TRBV25-1,.,CASSEYRGSPLHF
TRBV4-2,TRBD1,CASRARGQGGNTEAFF
TRBV19,.,CASSISRGTGELFF
TRBV19,.,CASSTTGSSGELFF
TRBV9,TRBD1,CASSVGATGDTGELFF
TRBV6-5,.,CASSLFEGGRDTQYF
TRBV5-4,TRBD2,CASRKTSGETGELFF
TRBV15,.,CATSRDKAASTDTQYF
TRBV19,.,CASSIQGIPADTQYF
TRBV19,.,CASNSAATGELFF
TRBV6-6,.,CASSYYQVNQPQHF
TRBV7-9,.,CASSLGGANTEAFF
TRBV11-2,.,CASTTPSGVPEGEQYF
TRBV19,.,CASSSRYMYYEQYF
TRBV25-1,.,CASSETTAREKLFF
TRBV7-2,.,CASSLDDRLYGYTF
TRBV28,.,CASSLMVRVVTEAFF
TRBV10-2,.,CASSERRADYGYTF
TRBV10-3,.,CAISENLGYEQYF
TRBV6-1,.,CASSHTGNTIYF
TRBV5-5,TRBD1,CASSPRQGVVGELFF
TRBV19,.,CASSVVTGTEAFF
TRBV25-1,.,CASSELRGTVEKLFF
TRBV27,TRBD1,CASSSPGQYTDTQYF
TRBV21-1,.,CASSKGQGNTEAFF
TRBV5-1,TRBD1,CASSLWTGGAANEKLFF
TRBV12-2,.,CASRPWEVNYGYTF
TRBV28,.,CASSFRGLGSPLHF
TRBV19,TRBD2,CASSITPPGTSARTDTQYF
TRBV9,.,CASSILGQGSTDTQYF
TRBV2,.,CASSDDRNNYGYTF
TRBV5-6,TRBD2,CASSLGGGEQFF
TRBV7-3,.,CASSSGVGELFF
TRBV10-1,.,CASSGSGLGEQFF